This is a list of T cell receptor beta chains from one sample in a study of blood T cell repertoires in COVID-19. The table came from immunoSEQ multiplex PCR; TCRdb's copy has only in-frame clones and leaves some out. The data show around 380,000 clones, with about 89% seen just once and around 1.3% held by the top ten. The sample consisted of PBMCs or T cells enriched from blood (not recorded which). These receptor sequences come from a man aged 30 to 45 who had recovered from COVID-19. Both conserved end residues are part of each CDR3. D genes are given only for firm matches. A row's size may be missing; if present it is once, few, many or a size class.

clone_size	j_call	d_call	v_call	cdr3_nt	cdr3_aa
.	TRBJ2-3	.	TRBV7-9	TGTGCCAGCAGCCCAACCCATATACCTGCGGGGGCGGTAGATACGCAGTATTTT	CASSPTHIPAGAVDTQYF
.	TRBJ2-7	TRBD1	TRBV7-2	TGTGCCAGCAGCTTAGCTGGGACAGGTAGTATCGAGCAGTACTTC	CASSLAGTGSIEQYF
.	TRBJ1-1	.	TRBV5-1	TGCGCCAGCAGCCCGTTCATTGAGAACTCGAACACTGAAGCTTTCTTT	CASSPFIENSNTEAFF
.	TRBJ2-1	.	TRBV3-1/TRBV3-2	TGTGCCAGCTCGCCATGGCAGATTCCCTCCTACAATGAGCAGTTCTTC	CASSPWQIPSYNEQFF
.	TRBJ2-7	TRBD1	TRBV4-1	TGCGCCAGCAGCCCCCGCGCAGGACAGGGTTCCTACGAGCAGTACTTC	CASSPRAGQGSYEQYF
.	TRBJ1-5	TRBD1	TRBV29-1	TGCAGCGTTTGGACAGGGGATAGCAATCAGCCCCAGCATTTT	CSVWTGDSNQPQHF
.	TRBJ2-7	TRBD1	TRBV6-1	TGTGCCAGCAGTGAAGATACAGGGGTCTACGAGCAGTACTTC	CASSEDTGVYEQYF
few	TRBJ1-2	TRBD1	TRBV29-1	TGCAGCGTACAAGACAGGGCCAGGGGCTATGGCTACACCTTC	CSVQDRARGYGYTF
few	TRBJ1-5	TRBD1	TRBV4-2	TGTGCCAGCAGCCAAGAGGGGCCTGACAGGGGGCTCGGTCAGCCCCAGCATTTT	CASSQEGPDRGLGQPQHF
.	TRBJ1-6	.	TRBV14	TGTGCCAGCAGCCAAGGACAGTGGGTAGTTGGTTCACCCCTCCACTTT	CASSQGQWVVGSPLHF
few	TRBJ1-2	.	TRBV30	TGTGCCTGGAGTGTACTTCTGGCCGAGGCTAACTATGGCTACACCTTC	CAWSVLLAEANYGYTF
.	TRBJ1-6	.	TRBV6-5	TGTGCCAGCAAGGAGGTTAATAATTCACCCCTCCACTTT	CASKEVNNSPLHF
.	TRBJ1-1	TRBD1	TRBV25-1	TGTGCCAGCGGGGGACAGGGTACGAGTGAAGCTTTCTTT	CASGGQGTSEAFF
once	TRBJ2-2	TRBD2	TRBV9	TGTGCCAGCAGCTTCAGTTACGGGGGGGCCTTAGGCGGGGAGCTGTTTTTT	CASSFSYGGALGGELFF
.	TRBJ1-3	TRBD1	TRBV11-3	TGTGCCAGCAGCTTAGGAGGGGGCAGCTCTGGAAACACCATATATTTT	CASSLGGGSSGNTIYF
.	TRBJ2-1	TRBD1	TRBV30	TGTGCCACCGGGACAGTCTACAATGAGCAGTTCTTC	CATGTVYNEQFF
.	TRBJ2-2	TRBD2	TRBV7-7	TGTGCTAGCAGCCAAGGACTAGCGGGGGAGAACACCGGGGAGCTGTTTTTT	CASSQGLAGENTGELFF
.	TRBJ2-3	TRBD2	TRBV5-1	TGCGCCAGCCGACTAGCGGGGCTCACAGATACGCAGTATTTT	CASRLAGLTDTQYF
once	TRBJ2-2	.	TRBV10-3	TGTGCCATCAGTGAGACGGGGAACACCGGGGAGCTGTTTTTT	CAISETGNTGELFF
.	TRBJ1-1	.	TRBV5-5	TGTGCCAGCAGCCCATCGACAGGAGGCGAAGCTTTCTTT	CASSPSTGGEAFF
.	TRBJ2-7	TRBD1	TRBV15	TGTGCCACAGCAACCGGGACAGGCTACGAGCAGTACTTC	CATATGTGYEQYF
.	TRBJ2-6	.	TRBV20-1	TGCAGTGCTAGTGAGGGCAACTCTGGGGCCAACGTCCTGACTTTC	CSASEGNSGANVLTF
.	TRBJ2-4	.	TRBV9	TGTGCCAGCAGCGTAAATCCCCTGGAGGTTCAGTACTTC	CASSVNPLEVQYF
.	TRBJ2-3	.	TRBV7-9	TGTGCCAGCAGCCAATCGCCTACGGAGGCTAGCACAGATACGCAGTATTTT	CASSQSPTEASTDTQYF
.	TRBJ2-7	.	TRBV9	TGTGCCAGCAGCTTATCCAGTGAGGGCTACGAGCAGTACTTC	CASSLSSEGYEQYF
.	TRBJ2-7	TRBD1	TRBV19	TGTGCCAGTAGCGACAGGGTCTACGAGCAGTACTTC	CASSDRVYEQYF
.	TRBJ1-1	TRBD1	TRBV19	TGTGCCAGTAGTACAGGGGGCAAGGCTGAAGCTTTCTTT	CASSTGGKAEAFF
.	TRBJ2-3	.	TRBV15	TGTGCCACCAGCAGAAACGGGGTCCCAACAGATACGCAGTATTTT	CATSRNGVPTDTQYF
few	TRBJ1-5	.	TRBV19	TGTGCCAGTAGTAGTGGGGAGGGGCCCCAGCATTTT	CASSSGEGPQHF
.	TRBJ2-2	TRBD2	TRBV7-9	TGTGCCAGCCTGCGCCACCTAGCGGGGGAAGGGGAGCTGTTTTTT	CASLRHLAGEGELFF
.	TRBJ2-3	.	TRBV3-1/TRBV3-2	TGTGCCAGCAGCCAAGGGCTAGTCTGGACAGATACGCAGTATTTT	CASSQGLVWTDTQYF
.	TRBJ1-5	.	TRBV19	TGTGCCAGTAGTATGGTCGGGAGCCCTCAACAGCCCCAGCATTTT	CASSMVGSPQQPQHF
.	TRBJ2-1	TRBD2	TRBV5-8	TGTGCCAGCAGCTTACCTAGCGGGGGGTTCTATGAGCAGTTCTTC	CASSLPSGGFYEQFF
.	TRBJ1-2	.	TRBV28	TGTGCCAGCAGTCCCCGCCAAGTAGGTAGCGGCTACACCTTC	CASSPRQVGSGYTF
.	TRBJ2-1	.	TRBV15	TGTGCCACCAGCTCCCGGACTGTCCGTGAGCAGTTCTTC	CATSSRTVREQFF
few	TRBJ1-1	.	TRBV12-3/TRBV12-4	TGTGCCAGCACGCACACCCCCGCTGAAGCTTTCTTT	CASTHTPAEAFF
.	TRBJ2-5	TRBD2	TRBV5-1	TGCGCCAGCAGCACGGGACTAGCGGAAGAGACCCAGTACTTC	CASSTGLAEETQYF
.	TRBJ2-6	.	TRBV4-1	TGCGCCAGCAGCCAAGGTCTCGGGGTTATGATCTCTGGGGCCAACGTCCTGACTTTC	CASSQGLGVMISGANVLTF
few	TRBJ2-7	.	TRBV19	TGTGCCAGCCAACCTACCCGAAGCTGGGCCGACGAGCAGTACTTC	CASQPTRSWADEQYF
.	TRBJ2-5	TRBD2	TRBV5-5	TGTGCCAGCAGTATCGGGGGGGCGGAAGAGACCCAGTACTTC	CASSIGGAEETQYF
.	TRBJ1-2	.	TRBV19	TGTGCCACTTCCCCCGGACAGTCCTATGGCTACACCTTC	CATSPGQSYGYTF
once	TRBJ2-7	.	TRBV6-5	TGTGCCAGCACGAGGCCGATGATCTACGAGCAGTACTTC	CASTRPMIYEQYF
.	TRBJ1-5	.	TRBV27	TGTGCCAGCAGCTTCGGGTCGCACGGTCAGCCCCAGCATTTT	CASSFGSHGQPQHF
.	TRBJ2-3	.	TRBV6-4	TGTGCCAGCAGTGTCGGAGATACGCAGTATTTT	CASSVGDTQYF
.	TRBJ2-3	.	TRBV9	TGTGCCAGCAGCTTTACAGGGCAAGATACGCAGTATTTT	CASSFTGQDTQYF
once	TRBJ2-7	TRBD2	TRBV6-5	TGTGCCAGCAGAGGACTAGCGGGGGGGGACGACGTATACTTC	CASRGLAGGDDVYF